A single sample is the source of the 19 T cell receptor beta chains below, sequenced in a study of cytomegalovirus exposure and HLA in healthy donors. This PCR relied on a set of 60 Vbeta primers and 13 Jbeta primers. TCRdb's copy holds only in-frame clones and misses some; the assay was immunoSEQ multiplex PCR. Among 100,000 to 150,000 clones, approximately 77% were seen once, and the ten largest hold over 1.3%. Sequenced: PBMCs. The receptors originated from a woman in her thirties or forties in good health and CMV-seronegative.

This clone was counted once. The chain carries TRBV7-9 and TRBJ1-1; no reliable D call. The CDR3 covers 14 residues. Trimming stripped 5 bases from V and 3 bases from J, with 13 bases between. CDR1 and CDR2 from the germline V gene are SEHNR and FQNEAQ (reference sequence). The CDR3 protein is CASSAVRGDTEAFF. The CDR3 DNA follows: TGTGCCAGCAGCGCCGTGCGGGGTGACACTGAAGCTTTCTTT. The entire variable domain, with the rest obtained from reference TRBV7-9 and TRBJ1-1, is as follows: DTGVSQNPRHKITKRGQNVTFRCDPISEHNRLYWYRQTLGQGPEFLTYFQNEAQLEKSRLLSDRFSAERPKGSFSTLEIQRTEQGDSAMYLCASSAVRGDTEAFFGQGTRLTVV.

The V and J genes are TRBV25-1 and TRBJ1-2; weak D call: TRBD1 (6 bases). Germline-derived CDR1 and CDR2 are MGHDK and SYGVNS. The CDR3 is 16 residues long. Trimming removed 1 base at V and 3 bases at J, with 15 bases between. CDR3 nucleotides: TGTGCCAGCAGTGAATGGGGGAAAGGGGGTCACTATGGCTACACCTTC. Protein product: CASSEWGKGGHYGYTF.

This clone appeared once. The chain recombines TRBV19 with TRBJ1-6; TRBD1 matches 9 bases. The CDR3 runs 17 residues. Germline trimming cut 5 bases from V and 8 bases from J; bases unmatched to any gene: 13. Germline V CDR1 and CDR2: LNHDA, SQIVND (reference sequence). The CDR3 protein is CASSQPGGTGFHSPLHF. The CDR3 DNA follows: TGTGCCAGTAGTCAACCCGGAGGGACAGGGTTTCATTCACCCCTCCACTTT.

The J gene is TRBJ2-3, the V gene TRBV2; D is unclear. CDR1 SNHLY and CDR2 FYNNEI come from the germline V gene. V shed 7 bases and J shed 0 bases, with 11 bases lying between them. The length of the CDR3 is 14 residues. The DNA for the CDR3 is TGTGCCAGCACGTTGAAAACTAGCACAGATACGCAGTATTTT. This gives the protein CASTLKTSTDTQYF.

The chain employs TRBV13 and TRBJ1-2, with 7 nucleotides matching TRBD1. This CDR3 is built from 14 residues. Unmatched junction bases numbered 4, after V lost 4 bases and J lost 2 bases. Per germline, CDR1 PRHDT and CDR2 FYEKMQ (reference sequence). The CDR3 protein is CASSSIGGNYGYTF. In DNA, the CDR3 is TGTGCCAGCAGCTCAATAGGGGGCAACTATGGCTACACCTTC.

The chain uses TRBV9 and TRBJ1-2; tentative D call: TRBD1 (5 bases). The ends were cut back, 0 bases at V and 10 bases at J, with 19 bases in the middle. This CDR3 region has 15 residues. The germline CDR1 and CDR2 sequences are SGDLS and YYNGEE. The CDR3 region has the DNA TGTGCCAGCAGCGTAGTGACCCCAGGGTCGGTCGACTACACCTTC. It specifies CASSVVTPGSVDYTF.

The genes are TRBV9 and TRBJ1-1; D uncertain. V was pared by 4 bases and J by 0 bases, with 16 bases between. The CDR3 consists of 16 residues. Germline V gene sequence: CDR1 SGDLS, CDR2 YYNGEE. The CDR3 sequence: CASSPRGPGLNTEAFF. For the CDR3, the DNA is TGTGCCAGCAGCCCGAGAGGTCCGGGATTGAACACTGAAGCTTTCTTT.

This chain connects TRBV15 to TRBJ2-5; possible D gene TRBD2, 5 bases. Trimming shortened V by 0 bases and J by 5 bases, and 13 bases separated the two germline ends. This CDR3 contains 15 residues. Per the germline V gene, CDR1 is LNHNV and CDR2 is YYDKDF (reference sequence). The CDR3 region has the DNA TGTGCCACCAGCAGAGATCGGCCCGGCGGGGAGACCCAGTACTTC. As protein: CATSRDRPGGETQYF.

The CDR3 loop reads CASSLSYPYEQYF. The CDR3 coding sequence is TGTGCCAGCAGCTTATCCTACCCCTACGAGCAGTACTTC. This sequence joins TRBV11-2 and TRBJ2-7; D is ambiguous. The CDR3 is 13 amino acids. Germline CDR1 reads SGHAT; CDR2 reads FQNNGV. V dropped 2 bases and J dropped 2 bases, with 7 bases sitting between them.

The chain combines TRBV27 with TRBJ1-6; D uncertain. The CDR3 loop spans 14 amino acids. Germline-derived CDR1 and CDR2 are MNHEY and SMNVEV (reference sequence). The V end lost 3 bases, the J end lost 9 bases, and 12 bases lay between the germline ends. This CDR3 is CASSFLPPSSPLHF. CDR3 coding DNA: TGTGCCAGCAGTTTCCTCCCACCTAGTTCACCCCTCCACTTT.

V gene TRBV19 combines with J gene TRBJ1-1; 8 bases line up with TRBD1. This CDR3 is 15 amino acids long. Germline V gene data show CDR1 as LNHDA and CDR2 as SQIVND (reference sequence). Trimming cost V 3 bases and J 4 bases; bases outside gene matches: 7. CDR3 region: CASSIRGRGTTEAFF. DNA for the CDR3: TGTGCCAGTAGTATCAGGGGGCGAGGGACCACTGAAGCTTTCTTT.

This chain connects TRBV30 to TRBJ2-7, with 11 bases identical to TRBD2. The germline CDR1 and CDR2 sequences are GTSNPN and SVGIG (reference sequence). There are 15 residues in the CDR3. Trimming at V came to 1 base and at J to 3 bases, leaving 5 bases not matched to a gene. In DNA form, the CDR3 reads TGTGCCTGGAGTGGGGGGACTAGCGGCTTCTACGAGCAGTACTTC. Translating it yields CAWSGGTSGFYEQYF.

The chain links TRBV5-1 to TRBJ1-1; a weak D match, TRBD1 (5 bases). CDR3 length equals 13 residues. Trimming took 5 bases from V and 3 from J, leaving 11 bases between them. Germline V gives CDR1 SGHRS, CDR2 YFSETQ. This CDR3 is CASSMTDYTEAFF. The CDR3 DNA follows: TGCGCCAGCAGTATGACAGACTACACTGAAGCTTTCTTT.

This clone has just one count. The chain is built from TRBV23-1 and TRBJ1-2; TRBD1 agrees at 10 bases. TRBV23-1 is reported as an ORF; its role is uncertain. The CDR3 is 17 amino acids. Germline trimming cut 0 bases from V and 5 bases from J; bases unmatched to any gene: 9. In nucleotides, the CDR3 is TGCGCCAGCAGTCAATCGGTCCGGGACAGGGGACATTATGGCTACACCTTC. This sequence encodes CASSQSVRDRGHYGYTF.

This chain joins TRBV25-1 and TRBJ1-2; 8 bases match TRBD1. V trimming: 3 bases; J trimming: 4 bases; junction bases outside the gene matches: 7. Germline V lookup: CDR1 MGHDK, CDR2 SYGVNS. The CDR3 is made up of 15 amino acids. The DNA of the CDR3 is TGTGCCAGCAGTGAGCGGACAGGGCCCCTCTATGGCTACACCTTC. Amino acids: CASSERTGPLYGYTF.

V and J are TRBV7-6 and TRBJ2-3; TRBD2 matches at 11 bases. With V trimmed by 1 base and J by 2 bases, 2 bases remained unmatched. The CDR3 is 16 residues long. The germline V gene encodes CDR1 SGHVS and CDR2 FNYEAQ. CDR3 sequence: CASSLGLAGFTDTQYF. CDR3 bases: TGTGCCAGCAGCTTAGGACTAGCGGGGTTCACAGATACGCAGTATTTT.

The chain joins TRBV28 to TRBJ1-5; D remains ambiguous. Trimming left V 8 bases short and J 3 bases short, with 5 bases between. This CDR3 has 11 residues. Germline values: CDR1 MDHEN, CDR2 SYDVKM. The CDR3 nucleotides are TGTGCCAGCTCGTTCAATCAGCCCCAGCATTTT. Its translation: CASSFNQPQHF.

This clone was recorded only once. The V call is TRBV5-6, the J call TRBJ2-7; maybe TRBD1 (6 bases). Germline V lookup: CDR1 SGHDT, CDR2 YYEEEE. This CDR3 comprises 14 residues. V lost 2 bases, J lost 5 bases, and 14 bases lay in between. CDR3: CASSFASRGHEQYF. The CDR3 DNA reads TGTGCCAGCAGCTTTGCGTCCAGGGGTCACGAGCAGTACTTC.

This chain joins TRBV30 and TRBJ2-1; a possible D gene is TRBD2 (5 bases). V was trimmed by 0 bases and J by 9 bases, leaving 12 bases between them. The CDR3 contains 13 residues. Germline CDR1 and CDR2: GTSNPN and SVGIG (reference sequence). The DNA for the CDR3 is TGTGCCTGGAGTGTAAGGGAACGGGGTGAGCAGTTCTTC. This gives the protein CAWSVRERGEQFF.